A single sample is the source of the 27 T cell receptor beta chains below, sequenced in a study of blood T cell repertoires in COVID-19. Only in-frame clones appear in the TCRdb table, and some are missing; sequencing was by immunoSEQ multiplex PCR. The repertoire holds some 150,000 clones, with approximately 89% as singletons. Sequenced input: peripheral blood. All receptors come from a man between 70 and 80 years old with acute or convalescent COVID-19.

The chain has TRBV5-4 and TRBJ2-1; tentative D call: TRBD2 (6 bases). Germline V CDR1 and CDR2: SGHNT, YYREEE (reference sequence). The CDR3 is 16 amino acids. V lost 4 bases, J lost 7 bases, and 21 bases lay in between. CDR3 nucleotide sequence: TGTGCCAGCAGCCCGCCGGGGGTCCTAACATTAAATGAGCAGTTCTTC. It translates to CASSPPGVLTLNEQFF.

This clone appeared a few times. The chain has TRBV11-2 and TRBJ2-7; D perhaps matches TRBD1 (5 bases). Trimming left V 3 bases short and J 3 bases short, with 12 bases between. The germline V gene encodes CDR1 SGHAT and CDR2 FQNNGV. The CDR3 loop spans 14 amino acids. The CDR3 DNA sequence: TGTGCCAGCAGCTTGGACACCCTTAGCTACGAGCAGTACTTC. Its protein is CASSLDTLSYEQYF. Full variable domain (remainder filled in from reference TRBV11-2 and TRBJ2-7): EAGVAQSPRYKIIEKRQSVAFWCNPISGHATLYWYQQILGQGPKLLIQFQNNGVVDDSQLPKDRFSAERLKGVDSTLKIQPAKLEDSAVYLCASSLDTLSYEQYFGPGTRLTVT.

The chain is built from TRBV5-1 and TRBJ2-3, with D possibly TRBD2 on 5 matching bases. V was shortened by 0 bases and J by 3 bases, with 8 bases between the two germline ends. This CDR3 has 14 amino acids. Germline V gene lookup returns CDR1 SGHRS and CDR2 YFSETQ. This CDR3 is CASSLEKRTDTQYF. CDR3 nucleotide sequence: TGCGCCAGCAGCTTGGAAAAGCGGACAGATACGCAGTATTTT.

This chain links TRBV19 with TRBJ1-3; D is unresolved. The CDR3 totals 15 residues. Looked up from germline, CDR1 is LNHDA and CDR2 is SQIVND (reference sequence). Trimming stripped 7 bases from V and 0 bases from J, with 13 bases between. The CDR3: CASTIGAVSGNTIYF. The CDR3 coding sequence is TGTGCCAGTACCATAGGAGCAGTCTCTGGAAACACCATATATTTT. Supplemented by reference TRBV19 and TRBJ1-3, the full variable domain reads DGGITQSPKYLFRKEGQNVTLSCEQNLNHDAMYWYRQDPGQGLRLIYYSQIVNDFQKGDIAEGYSVSREKKESFPLTVTSAQKNPTAFYLCASTIGAVSGNTIYFGEGSWLTVV.

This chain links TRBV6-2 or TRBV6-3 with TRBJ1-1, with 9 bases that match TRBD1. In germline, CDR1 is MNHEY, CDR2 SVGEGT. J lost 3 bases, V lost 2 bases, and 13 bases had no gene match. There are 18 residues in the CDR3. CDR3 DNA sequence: TGTGCCAGCAGTTACCGCCCCTACAGGGGGCGAGGAGACACTGAAGCTTTCTTT. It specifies CASSYRPYRGRGDTEAFF.

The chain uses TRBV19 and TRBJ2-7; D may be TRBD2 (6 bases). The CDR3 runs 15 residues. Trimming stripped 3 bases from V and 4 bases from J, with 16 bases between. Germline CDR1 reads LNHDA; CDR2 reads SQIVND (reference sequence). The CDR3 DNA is TGTGCCAGTAGTATCGGGGGACGCCTTTTTTACGAGCAGTACTTC. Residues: CASSIGGRLFYEQYF.

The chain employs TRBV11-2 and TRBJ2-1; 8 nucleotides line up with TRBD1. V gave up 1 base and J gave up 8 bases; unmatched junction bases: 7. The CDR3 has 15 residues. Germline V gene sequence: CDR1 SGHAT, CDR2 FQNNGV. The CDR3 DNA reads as TGTGCCAGCAGCTTAGGACAGGGGCCGGGGGATGAGCAGTTCTTC. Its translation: CASSLGQGPGDEQFF.

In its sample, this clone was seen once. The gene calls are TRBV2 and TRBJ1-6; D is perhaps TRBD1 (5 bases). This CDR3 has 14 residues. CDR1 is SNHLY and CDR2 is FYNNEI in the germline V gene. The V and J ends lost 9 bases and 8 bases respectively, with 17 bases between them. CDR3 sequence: CARGSGTGDSPLHF. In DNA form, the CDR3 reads TGTGCCAGGGGGTCGGGGACTGGGGATTCACCCCTCCACTTT.

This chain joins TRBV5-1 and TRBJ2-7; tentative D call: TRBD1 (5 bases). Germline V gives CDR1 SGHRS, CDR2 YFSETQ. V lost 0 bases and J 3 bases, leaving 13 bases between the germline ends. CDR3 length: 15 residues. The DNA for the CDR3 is TGCGCCAGCAGCTTGGGTGGGGCAGTTTACTACGAGCAGTACTTC. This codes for CASSLGGAVYYEQYF.

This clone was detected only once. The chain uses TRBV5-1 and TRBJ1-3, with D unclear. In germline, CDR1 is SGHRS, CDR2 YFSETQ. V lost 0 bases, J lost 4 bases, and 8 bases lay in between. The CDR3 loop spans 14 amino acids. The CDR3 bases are TGCGCCAGCAGCTTGGGAGGGAACGGAAACACCATATATTTT. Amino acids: CASSLGGNGNTIYF.

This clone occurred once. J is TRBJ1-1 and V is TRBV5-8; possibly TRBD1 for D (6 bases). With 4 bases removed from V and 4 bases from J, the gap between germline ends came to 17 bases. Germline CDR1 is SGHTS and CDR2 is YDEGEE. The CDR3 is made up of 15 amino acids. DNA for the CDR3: TGTGCCAGCAGCATTGGGGGCCAAGGGGGCACTGAAGCTTTCTTT. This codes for CASSIGGQGGTEAFF.

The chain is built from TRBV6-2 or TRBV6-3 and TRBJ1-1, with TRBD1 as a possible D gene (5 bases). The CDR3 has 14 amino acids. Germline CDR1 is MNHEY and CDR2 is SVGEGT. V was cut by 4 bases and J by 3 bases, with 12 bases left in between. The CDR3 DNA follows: TGTGCCAGCAGTTTTCAATCAGGGTACACTGAAGCTTTCTTT. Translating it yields CASSFQSGYTEAFF.

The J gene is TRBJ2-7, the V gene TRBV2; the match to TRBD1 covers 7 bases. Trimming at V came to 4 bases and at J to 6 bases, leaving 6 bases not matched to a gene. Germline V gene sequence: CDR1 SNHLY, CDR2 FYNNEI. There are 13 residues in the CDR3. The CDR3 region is CASSATGLGEQYF. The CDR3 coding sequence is TGTGCCAGCAGTGCGACAGGGTTGGGCGAGCAGTACTTC.

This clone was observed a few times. CDR3 sequence: CASSQDGGQLNSPLHF. CDR3 sequence (DNA): TGTGCCAGCAGCCAAGATGGAGGACAGTTGAATTCACCCCTCCACTTT. The chain joins TRBV3-1 (or the pseudogene TRBV3-2) to TRBJ1-6, with a possible D match to TRBD1 (6 bases). The CDR3 spans 16 residues. V dropped 0 bases and J dropped 7 bases, with 13 bases sitting between them. Per germline, CDR1 LGHDT and CDR2 YNNKEL (reference sequence).

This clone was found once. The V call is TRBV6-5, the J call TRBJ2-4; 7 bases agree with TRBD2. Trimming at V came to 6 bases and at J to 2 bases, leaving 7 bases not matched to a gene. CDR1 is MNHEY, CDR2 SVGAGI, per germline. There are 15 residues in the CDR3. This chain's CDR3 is CASSRTRGSKNIQYF. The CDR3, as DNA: TGTGCCAGCAGCCGGACTAGAGGATCCAAAAACATTCAGTACTTC.

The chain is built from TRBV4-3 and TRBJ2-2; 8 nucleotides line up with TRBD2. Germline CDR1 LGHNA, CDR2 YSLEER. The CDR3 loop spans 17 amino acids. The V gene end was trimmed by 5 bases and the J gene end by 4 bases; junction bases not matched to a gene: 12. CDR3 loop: CASSSIHGGGPTGELFF. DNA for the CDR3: TGCGCCAGCAGCTCTATCCACGGGGGGGGCCCCACCGGGGAGCTGTTTTTT.

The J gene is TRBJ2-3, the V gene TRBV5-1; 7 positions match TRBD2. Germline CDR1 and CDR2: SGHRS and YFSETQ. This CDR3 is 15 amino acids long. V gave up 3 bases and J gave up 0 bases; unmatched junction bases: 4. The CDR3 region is CASSSGGTSTDTQYF. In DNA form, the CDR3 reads TGCGCCAGCAGCTCGGGGGGTACTAGCACAGATACGCAGTATTTT.

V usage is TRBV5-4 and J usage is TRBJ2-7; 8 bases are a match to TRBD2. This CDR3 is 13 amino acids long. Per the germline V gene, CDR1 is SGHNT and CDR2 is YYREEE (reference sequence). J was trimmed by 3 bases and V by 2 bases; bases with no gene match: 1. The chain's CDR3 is CASSLTSGYEQYF. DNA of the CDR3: TGTGCCAGCAGCTTAACTAGCGGCTACGAGCAGTACTTC. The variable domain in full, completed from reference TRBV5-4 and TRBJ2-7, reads ETGVTQSPTHLIKTRGQQVTLRCSSQSGHNTVSWYQQALGQGPQFIFQYYREEENGRGNFPPRFSGLQFPNYSSELNVNALELDDSALYLCASSLTSGYEQYFGPGTRLTVT.

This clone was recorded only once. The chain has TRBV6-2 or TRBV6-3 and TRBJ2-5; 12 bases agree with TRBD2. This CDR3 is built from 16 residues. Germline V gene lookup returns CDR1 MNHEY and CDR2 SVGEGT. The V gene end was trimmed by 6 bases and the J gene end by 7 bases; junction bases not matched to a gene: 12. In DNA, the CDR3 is TGTGCCAGCAGCCCTAGCGGGGGGGCTTCACAGGGGACCCAGTACTTC. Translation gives CASSPSGGASQGTQYF.

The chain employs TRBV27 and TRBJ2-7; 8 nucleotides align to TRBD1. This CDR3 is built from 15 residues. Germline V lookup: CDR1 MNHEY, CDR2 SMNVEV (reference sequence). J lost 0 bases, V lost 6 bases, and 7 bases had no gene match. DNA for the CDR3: TGTGCCAGCAGCCGTGGACAGGGCGACTCCTACGAGCAGTACTTC. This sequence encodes CASSRGQGDSYEQYF.

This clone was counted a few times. CDR3 amino acids: CASSLYVSGGNTIYF. For the CDR3, the DNA is TGTGCCAGTAGTCTTTACGTTTCAGGAGGAAACACCATATATTTT. The chain uses TRBV19 and TRBJ1-3; D remains ambiguous. Germline V gene lookup returns CDR1 LNHDA and CDR2 SQIVND (reference sequence). Trimming took off 5 bases at V and 4 bases at J, with 15 bases between the two ends. The CDR3 runs to 15 residues.

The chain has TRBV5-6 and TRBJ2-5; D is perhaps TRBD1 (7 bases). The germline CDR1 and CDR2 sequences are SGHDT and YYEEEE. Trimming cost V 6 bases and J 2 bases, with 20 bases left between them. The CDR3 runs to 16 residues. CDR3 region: CASTSQIQGTQETQYF. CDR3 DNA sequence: TGTGCCAGCACCTCCCAAATACAGGGGACTCAAGAGACCCAGTACTTC. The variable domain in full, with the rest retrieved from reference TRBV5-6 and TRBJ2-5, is DAGVTQSPTHLIKTRGQQVTLRCSPKSGHDTVSWYQQALGQGPQFIFQYYEEEERQRGNFPDRFSGHQFPNYSSELNVNALLLGDSALYLCASTSQIQGTQETQYFGPGTRLLVL.

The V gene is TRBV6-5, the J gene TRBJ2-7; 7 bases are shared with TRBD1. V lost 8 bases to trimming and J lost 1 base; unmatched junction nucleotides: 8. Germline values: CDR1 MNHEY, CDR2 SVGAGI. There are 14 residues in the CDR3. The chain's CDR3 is CASRLRTGSYEQYF. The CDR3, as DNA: TGTGCCAGCCGTCTCCGGACAGGTTCCTACGAGCAGTACTTC.

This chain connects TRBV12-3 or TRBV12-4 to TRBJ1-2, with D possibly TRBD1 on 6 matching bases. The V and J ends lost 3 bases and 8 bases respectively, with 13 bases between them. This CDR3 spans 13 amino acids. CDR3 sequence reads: CASSFQGKRGYTF. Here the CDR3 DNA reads TGTGCCAGCAGTTTTCAGGGGAAGAGGGGCTACACCTTC.

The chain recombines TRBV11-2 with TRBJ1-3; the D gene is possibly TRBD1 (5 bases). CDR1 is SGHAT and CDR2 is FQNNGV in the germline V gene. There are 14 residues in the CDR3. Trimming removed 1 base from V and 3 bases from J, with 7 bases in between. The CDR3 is CASSLGTSGNTIYF. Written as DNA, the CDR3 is TGTGCCAGCAGCTTAGGGACAAGTGGAAACACCATATATTTT.

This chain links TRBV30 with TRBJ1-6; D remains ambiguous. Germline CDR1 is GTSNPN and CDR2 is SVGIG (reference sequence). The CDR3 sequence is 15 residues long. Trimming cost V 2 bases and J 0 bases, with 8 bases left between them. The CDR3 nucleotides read TGTGCCTGGAGTAAAACGAGCTCCTATAATTCACCCCTCCACTTT. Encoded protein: CAWSKTSSYNSPLHF.

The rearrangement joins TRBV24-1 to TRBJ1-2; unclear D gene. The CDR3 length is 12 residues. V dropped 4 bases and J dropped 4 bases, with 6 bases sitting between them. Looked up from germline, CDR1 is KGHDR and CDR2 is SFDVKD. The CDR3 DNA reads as TGTGCCACCAGTGACAACTTCTATGGCTACACCTTC. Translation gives CATSDNFYGYTF.